This T cell receptor beta chain derives from a study of blood T cells in healthy people across ages (dated by TCRdb to the mid-2010s). About the full investigation: In model experiments, roughly one uniquely barcoded TCR beta cDNA molecule per two T cells was captured by template switching. Two additional independent replicas of 1 million unique cDNA reads from the same blood draw were analyzed for two donors (one aged 18 to 29 and one aged 80 or older). The study measured age-related changes in TCR beta repertoire diversity using deep sequencing normalized with unique cDNA molecular identifiers. The donors were split into four age groups: young (average around 15 years), middle-aged (roughly 40), aged (around 67) and long-lived (approximately 89). To avoid experimental bias, donors of different ages were spread randomly across the sequencing lanes.

The V and J ends are trimmed by 5 bases and 7 bases, leaving 15 bases between them. The CDR3, from cysteine to phenylalanine, totals 15 residues. Of all the DNA, just the CDR3 is kept, 45 bases in frame from base 1. For CDR1 and CDR2, the germline V gene (reference sequence) lists PRHDT and FYEKMQ. This clonotype was detected only a few times. What antigen it recognizes has not been identified. It has no much larger one-base neighbor in the sample; base qualities were not kept. The library was built by means of 5' RACE. Data came from an Illumina HiSeq 2500. A second PCR of about 6 to 11 cycles was performed with a sample-barcoded 5' primer and a J-beta primer mix. Each TCR beta cDNA molecule received a unique molecular identifier from a template-switch 5' adaptor carrying 12 random nucleotides. Each sample yielded at least 2.5 million CDR3-containing paired-end reads. The Mint cDNA synthesis kit, primed by a TRBC-specific oligonucleotide, was used to synthesize first-strand cDNA from all RNA. Following uracil-DNA glycosylase treatment, a first 18-cycle PCR with universal primers M1SS and BC2_uni_R was performed on all cDNA. As for the authors' bioinformatics: Each sample was normalized by randomly selecting 1 million high-quality reads, each carrying a distinct molecular identifier. Reads sharing molecular identifiers were discarded rather than binned into consensus sequences. MiTCR, set to a Q25 quality threshold and the strictest error-elimination algorithm, was used for CDR3 identification, clonotype clustering and error correction. A nonparametric unseen species model with Euler transformation was used to estimate lower-bound total TCR beta diversity. The public reads were reprocessed in TCRdb via fastp at Q25 and MiXCR, keeping in-frame beta chains. For every CDR3 protein sequence, its rows merge into one entry that carries the most common genes and DNA. These V and J calls originate from TCRdb's pipeline instead of the authors' own analysis. For this sample the table gives hundreds of thousands of distinct CDR3 sequences, of which roughly 35% were detected only once. 10% to 15% of the sample lies in the top ten.

The approximately 39 donors, aged about 6 to 95 years, were systemically healthy Caucasian individuals from Russia. Each donor gave about 9.2 milliliters of peripheral blood, drawn into EDTA-treated Vacutainer tubes. Ficoll-Paque density-gradient centrifugation was used to isolate PBMCs, with at least 7 million obtained per sample. Total RNA, at least 6 micrograms per sample, was extracted from PBMCs with Trizol reagent. The percentages of naive CD45RAhigh/CD27high T cells were determined by flow cytometry on a PBMC aliquot from every donor. Study-wide conclusions, independent of this receptor: Observed TCR beta diversity correlated strongly with the percentage of naive T cells measured by flow cytometry. Compared with the aged group, the long-lived group had more naive CD4+ T cells, fewer expanded clones and increased TCR diversity, suggesting age selection. The CMV infection status of donors was not known, potentially confounding age-related changes in expanded clonotypes. Total diversity estimates from one million sequenced T cells were considered lower bounds and underestimates. Conclusive comparison of naive and antigen-experienced compartments was prevented by the profiling of bulk unsorted PBMCs. Observed TCR beta diversity per million T cells fell roughly linearly with age, and a significant reduction was already apparent by age roughly 40.

The chain joins TRBV13 to TRBJ1-6, with the D gene not clear enough to name. The sequence came from a man younger than 35 in good health. Input material: blood. The DNA sequence is TGTGCCAGCAGCCGTGGGGTTTTCGAAAATTCACCCCTCCACTTT. This codes for CASSRGVFENSPLHF.